A single sample gave rise to the 26 T cell receptor beta chains below, sequenced in a study of PD-1 blockade in classical Hodgkin lymphoma. Data came from immunoSEQ multiplex PCR; TCRdb stores just in-frame clones and leaves some out. The sample carries tens of thousands of clones, approximately 94% recorded once. Indicated time point: cycle 4 day 1 (C4D1), after about 6 weeks of nivolumab. Exposure to brentuximab vedotin varied, and each patient had relapsed following autologous stem cell transplantation. Sequenced here: peripheral blood mononuclear cells (PBMCs), sampled before the fourth cycle of nivolumab. The receptors stem from a human donor with classical Hodgkin lymphoma.

This clone has only a few counts. V and J are TRBV5-4 and TRBJ2-1; unclear D gene. V lost 1 base and J 4 bases, leaving 6 bases between the germline ends. This CDR3 is 13 amino acids long. Germline V gene lookup returns CDR1 SGHNT and CDR2 YYREEE (reference sequence). This CDR3 reads CASSLTSYNEQFF. The CDR3 DNA sequence: TGTGCCAGCAGCTTGACGAGTTACAATGAGCAGTTCTTC.

This chain links TRBV28 with TRBJ2-7, with D perhaps matching TRBD2 (5 bases). The CDR3 has 15 amino acids. V was pared by 6 bases and J by 3 bases, with 18 bases between. The germline V gene encodes CDR1 MDHEN and CDR2 SYDVKM. Written as DNA, the CDR3 is TGTGCCAGCAGCAACGCTAGAGGGCCTCTCTACGAGCAGTACTTC. The encoded protein is CASSNARGPLYEQYF.

The genes are TRBV11-1 and TRBJ2-2; TRBD2 might be the D (6 bases). V was clipped by 6 bases and J by 4 bases, with 15 bases between them. The CDR3 consists of 15 residues. Per germline, CDR1 SGHAT and CDR2 FQDESV (reference sequence). This CDR3 is CASSLGGASTGELFF. The CDR3 DNA follows: TGTGCCAGCAGTCTTGGCGGGGCGAGCACCGGGGAGCTGTTTTTT.

V is TRBV18 and J is TRBJ1-2; TRBD1 agrees at 7 bases. Germline V gives CDR1 KGHSH, CDR2 LQKENI. CDR3 length: 16 residues. The J segment lost 4 bases and the V segment lost 2 bases, leaving 10 bases of the junction unmatched. CDR3 DNA sequence: TGTGCCAGCTCACCAAATGGAGGGACAGCCATCTATGGCTACACCTTC. Its protein is CASSPNGGTAIYGYTF.

V is TRBV7-2 and J is TRBJ1-4, with D possibly being TRBD1 (5 bases). Trimming removed 2 bases at V and 5 bases at J, with 9 bases between. The CDR3 consists of 14 residues. Germline V lookup: CDR1 SGHTA, CDR2 FQGNSA. In nucleotides, the CDR3 is TGTGCCAGCAGCTTAAGGGGAGTCAATGAAAAACTGTTTTTT. This encodes CASSLRGVNEKLFF.

The chain has TRBV28 and TRBJ2-3; 11 bases align to TRBD2. The CDR3 runs to 15 residues. V gave up 5 bases and J gave up 8 bases; unmatched junction bases: 9. In germline, CDR1 is MDHEN, CDR2 SYDVKM. CDR3 protein: CASSSSGGASGTQYF. CDR3 coding DNA: TGTGCCAGCAGTAGTAGCGGGGGGGCCTCGGGTACGCAGTATTTT.

V and J are TRBV6-5 and TRBJ2-3; maybe TRBD2 (5 bases). The length of the CDR3 is 15 residues. Germline V gives CDR1 MNHEY, CDR2 SVGAGI. The ends were cut back, 0 bases at V and 1 base at J, with 8 bases in the middle. In DNA, the CDR3 is TGTGCCAGCAGTTACTCTAGCGTGGGCACAGATACGCAGTATTTT. Its translation is CASSYSSVGTDTQYF.

J is TRBJ2-3 and V is TRBV5-1, with 16 bases aligning to TRBD2. The V gene's germline CDR1 is SGHRS and CDR2 YFSETQ. The CDR3 extends over 17 amino acids. The J segment lost 4 bases and the V segment lost 0 bases, leaving 2 bases of the junction unmatched. CDR3 protein: CASSLEGLAGGPDTQYF. CDR3 DNA sequence: TGCGCCAGCAGCTTGGAGGGACTAGCGGGGGGGCCAGATACGCAGTATTTT.

V usage is TRBV7-7 and J usage is TRBJ2-5; D might be TRBD2 (5 bases). V shed 5 bases and J shed 1 base, with 14 bases lying between them. CDR1 is SSHAT and CDR2 is FNYEAQ in the germline V gene (reference sequence). The CDR3 loop spans 15 amino acids. The CDR3 reads CASSPNRGSQETQYF. CDR3 nucleotide sequence: TGTGCCAGCAGCCCCAATCGGGGATCCCAAGAGACCCAGTACTTC.

The chain is built from TRBV5-1 and TRBJ2-6; TRBD1 matches at 10 bases. The trim removed 4 bases at V and 0 bases at J, leaving 4 bases unmatched. CDR1 is SGHRS and CDR2 is YFSETQ in the germline V gene. The CDR3 sequence is 17 residues long. This CDR3 reads CASSTGQGHSGANVLTF. As DNA, the CDR3 is TGCGCCAGCAGCACGGGACAGGGGCACTCTGGGGCCAACGTCCTGACTTTC.

The gene calls are TRBV20-1 and TRBJ2-7; the D is unclear. Trimming pared 3 bases from V and 5 bases from J, leaving 5 bases between. Germline CDR1 is DFQATT and CDR2 is SNEGSKA (reference sequence). The CDR3 is made up of 10 amino acids. In DNA form, the CDR3 reads TGCAGTGCTAGGGCCGACGAGCAGTACTTC. Translated, it gives CSARADEQYF.

V is TRBV27 and J is TRBJ2-7; 10 bases match TRBD2. The CDR3 extends over 14 amino acids. V gave up 3 bases and J gave up 2 bases; unmatched junction bases: 1. The germline gives CDR1 MNHEY, CDR2 SMNVEV (reference sequence). Written as DNA, the CDR3 is TGTGCCAGCAGTTTCCTAGCGGGAGCCTACGAGCAGTACTTC. This sequence encodes CASSFLAGAYEQYF.

The chain uses TRBV5-1 and TRBJ2-5; no reliable D call. Trimming took 0 bases from V and 3 from J, leaving 0 bases between them. Germline lookup yields CDR1 SGHRS and CDR2 YFSETQ. CDR3 length: 11 amino acids. In DNA, the CDR3 is TGCGCCAGCAGCTTGGAAGAGACCCAGTACTTC. It codes for CASSLEETQYF.

This chain joins TRBV5-1 and TRBJ2-4; weak D call: TRBD1 (6 bases). The V gene lost 0 bases and the J gene lost 3 bases, with 10 bases spanning the gap. The CDR3 is 15 residues long. Germline CDR1 and CDR2: SGHRS and YFSETQ. CDR3 DNA sequence: TGCGCCAGCAGCTTGGATGCAGGGGTCAAAAACATTCAGTACTTC. Translation gives CASSLDAGVKNIQYF. The full variable domain, rest sourced from reference TRBV5-1 and TRBJ2-4, is KAGVTQTPRYLIKTRGQQVTLSCSPISGHRSVSWYQQTPGQGLQFLFEYFSETQRNKGNFPGRFSGRQFSNSRSEMNVSTLELGDSALYLCASSLDAGVKNIQYFGAGTRLSVL.

The chain joins TRBV6-5 to TRBJ1-2, with 8 bases identical to TRBD1. The length of the CDR3 is 14 residues. Per germline, CDR1 MNHEY and CDR2 SVGAGI. V lost 2 bases to trimming and J lost 6 bases; unmatched junction nucleotides: 5. The CDR3 loop is CASSYLARGHGYTF. The CDR3 DNA is TGTGCCAGCAGTTACCTCGCCAGGGGGCATGGCTACACCTTC.

This clone was seen only a few times. The chain employs TRBV12-2 and TRBJ2-4. TRBV12-2 is a pseudogene locus. The CDR3 is 9 amino acids. CDR3 region: CRSKNIQYF. CDR3 bases: TGCAGGAGCAAAAACATTCAGTACTTC.

The chain joins TRBV5-6 to TRBJ2-7, with D perhaps TRBD1 (5 bases). Germline V gives CDR1 SGHDT, CDR2 YYEEEE. The CDR3 covers 14 residues. Between the trimmed V and J ends, which lost 2 bases and 2 bases, there was a span of 11 bases. As DNA, the CDR3 is TGTGCCAGCAGCTTAGACAGAACAGCCTACGAGCAGTACTTC. As protein: CASSLDRTAYEQYF.

The rearrangement links TRBV19 to TRBJ2-3; TRBD2 aligns across 8 bases. V lost 5 bases, J lost 5 bases, and 6 bases stayed unmatched. This CDR3 is built from 14 residues. Germline V lookup: CDR1 LNHDA, CDR2 SQIVND (reference sequence). The CDR3 DNA sequence: TGTGCCAGTAGTTTGGGACTAGGGGGAGATACGCAGTATTTT. Residues: CASSLGLGGDTQYF.

The chain carries TRBV19 and TRBJ2-7, with TRBD1 as a possible D gene (6 bases). V was cut by 1 base and J by 6 bases, with 13 bases left in between. The CDR3 covers 14 residues. Per the germline V gene, CDR1 is LNHDA and CDR2 is SQIVND (reference sequence). As DNA, the CDR3 is TGTGCCAGTAGTATAGGGCTGAACAGGGTCGAGCAGTACTTC. Its translation is CASSIGLNRVEQYF.

The V call is TRBV11-3, the J call TRBJ2-1; weak D call: TRBD1 (5 bases). The V gene's germline CDR1 is SGHNT and CDR2 YENEEA. Between the trimmed V and J ends, which lost 2 bases and 4 bases, there was a span of 21 bases. The CDR3 runs 18 residues. The CDR3 spells CASSLWTRQSRWYNEQFF. The CDR3 DNA sequence: TGTGCCAGCAGCTTATGGACCCGACAGTCTCGATGGTACAATGAGCAGTTCTTC.

The chain has TRBV27 and TRBJ1-2; 7 nucleotides line up with TRBD1. There are 13 residues in the CDR3. The V segment lost 2 bases and the J segment 8 bases; nucleotides outside the gene matches: 5. CDR1 is MNHEY, CDR2 SMNVEV, per germline (reference sequence). The CDR3 bases are TGTGCCAGCAGTTTAACAGGGGCGGGGGGCTACACCTTC. Protein sequence: CASSLTGAGGYTF.

The chain joins TRBV19 to TRBJ2-2; TRBD2 aligns across 11 bases. Trimming cost V 7 bases and J 4 bases; bases outside gene matches: 5. The CDR3 sequence is 15 residues long. CDR1 is LNHDA and CDR2 is SQIVND in the germline V gene (reference sequence). In DNA, the CDR3 is TGTGCCAGTACCCTAGCGGGGGGTTCCACCGGGGAGCTGTTTTTT. As protein: CASTLAGGSTGELFF.

This clone occurred once. The chain joins TRBV29-1 to TRBJ2-7, with D tentatively TRBD1 or TRBD2 (5 bases each). The V gene's germline CDR1 is SQVTM and CDR2 ANQGSEA. The CDR3 is made up of 12 amino acids. Trimming stripped 3 bases from V and 6 bases from J, with 12 bases between. The CDR3 region is CSVEGDRAEQYF. The DNA of the CDR3 is TGCAGCGTTGAGGGGGACCGGGCCGAGCAGTACTTC.

The chain links TRBV11-3 to TRBJ2-3; 9 nucleotides agree with TRBD1. V lost 5 bases to trimming and J lost 7 bases; unmatched junction nucleotides: 4. Germline V gene sequence: CDR1 SGHNT, CDR2 YENEEA. The CDR3 is 13 residues long. The CDR3 loop is CASSPQGANTQYF. CDR3 nucleotides: TGTGCCAGCAGCCCACAGGGGGCAAATACGCAGTATTTT. The full variable domain, its missing parts supplied by reference TRBV11-3 and TRBJ2-3, is EAGVVQSPRYKIIEKKQPVAFWCNPISGHNTLYWYLQNLGQGPELLIRYENEEAVDDSQLPKDRFSAERLKGVDSTLKIQPAELGDSAVYLCASSPQGANTQYFGPGTRLTVL.

The chain recombines TRBV19 with TRBJ1-5; 10 positions match TRBD1. Trimming took 0 bases from V and 5 from J; bases not matched to a gene: 7. This CDR3 comprises 17 residues. Per germline, CDR1 LNHDA and CDR2 SQIVND (reference sequence). The CDR3 loop is CASSIDFGTGVDQPQHF. CDR3 nucleotide sequence: TGTGCCAGTAGTATAGATTTCGGGACAGGGGTAGATCAGCCCCAGCATTTT.

This clone was found a few times. The chain employs TRBV15 and TRBJ2-2; D might be TRBD1 or TRBD2, each matching 6 bases. Germline assignment: CDR1 LNHNV and CDR2 YYDKDF (reference sequence). The CDR3 totals 16 residues. The V end was cut by 8 bases, the J end by 2 bases, with 18 bases between. This CDR3 reads CATGGPASRNTGELFF. CDR3 nucleotides: TGTGCCACCGGGGGGCCCGCTAGCCGTAACACCGGGGAGCTGTTTTTT. The variable domain in full, completed from reference TRBV15 and TRBJ2-2, reads DAMVIQNPRYQVTQFGKPVTLSCSQTLNHNVMYWYQQKSSQAPKLLFHYYDKDFNNEADTPDNFQSRRPNTSFCFLDIRSPGLGDTAMYLCATGGPASRNTGELFFGEGSRLTVL.